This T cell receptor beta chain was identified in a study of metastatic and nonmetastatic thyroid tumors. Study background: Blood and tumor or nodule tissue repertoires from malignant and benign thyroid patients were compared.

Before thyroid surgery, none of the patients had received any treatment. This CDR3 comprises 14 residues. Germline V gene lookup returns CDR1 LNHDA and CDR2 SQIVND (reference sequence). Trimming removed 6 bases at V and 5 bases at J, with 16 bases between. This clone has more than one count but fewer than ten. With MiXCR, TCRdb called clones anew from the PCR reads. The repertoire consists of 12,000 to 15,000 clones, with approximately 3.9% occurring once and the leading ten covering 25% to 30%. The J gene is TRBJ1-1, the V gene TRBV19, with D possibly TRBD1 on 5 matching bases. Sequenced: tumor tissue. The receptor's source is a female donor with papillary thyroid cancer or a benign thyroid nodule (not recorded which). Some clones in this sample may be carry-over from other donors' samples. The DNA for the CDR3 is TGTGCCAGTAGCAACTCCGGGGGAGGAACTGAAGCTTTCTTT. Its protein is CASSNSGGGTEAFF.